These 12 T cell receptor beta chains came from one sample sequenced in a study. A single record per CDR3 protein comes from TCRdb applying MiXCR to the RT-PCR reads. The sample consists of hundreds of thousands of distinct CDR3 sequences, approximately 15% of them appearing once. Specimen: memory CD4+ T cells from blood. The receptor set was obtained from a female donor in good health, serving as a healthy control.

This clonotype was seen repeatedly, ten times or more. The CDR3 nucleotides read TGCAGTGCTTTCCTACCTGGACACTTTAGCAATCAGCCCCAGCATTTT. Amino acids: CSAFLPGHFSNQPQHF. The chain has TRBV20-1 and TRBJ1-5; D is possibly TRBD1 (5 bases). Germline assignment: CDR1 DFQATT and CDR2 SNEGSKA (reference sequence). The CDR3 totals 16 residues. V lost 5 bases and J lost 0, with 17 bases in between.

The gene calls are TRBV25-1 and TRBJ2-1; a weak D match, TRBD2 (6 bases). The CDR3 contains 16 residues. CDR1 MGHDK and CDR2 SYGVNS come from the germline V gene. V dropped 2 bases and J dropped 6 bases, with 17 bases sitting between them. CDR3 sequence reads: CASSESGQGVPNEQFF. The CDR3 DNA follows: TGTGCCAGCAGTGAAAGCGGGCAGGGCGTCCCCAATGAGCAGTTCTTC.

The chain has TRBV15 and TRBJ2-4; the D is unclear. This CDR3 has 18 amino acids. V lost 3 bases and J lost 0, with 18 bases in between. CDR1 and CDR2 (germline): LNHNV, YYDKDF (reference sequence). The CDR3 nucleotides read TGTGCCACCAGCAGCGTTCAGGAAAGAGCGAAAGCCAAAAACATTCAGTACTTC. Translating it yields CATSSVQERAKAKNIQYF. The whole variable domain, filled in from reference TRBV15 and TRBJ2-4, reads DAMVIQNPRYQVTQFGKPVTLSCSQTLNHNVMYWYQQKSSQAPKLLFHYYDKDFNNEADTPDNFQSRRPNTSFCFLDIRSPGLGDTAMYLCATSSVQERAKAKNIQYFGAGTRLSVL.

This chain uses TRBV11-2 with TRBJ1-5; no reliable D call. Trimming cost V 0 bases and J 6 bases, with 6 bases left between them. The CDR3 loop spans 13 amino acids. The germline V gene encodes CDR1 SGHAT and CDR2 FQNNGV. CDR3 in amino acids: CASSLDWGQPQHF. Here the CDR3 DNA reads TGTGCCAGCAGCTTAGATTGGGGTCAGCCCCAGCATTTT.

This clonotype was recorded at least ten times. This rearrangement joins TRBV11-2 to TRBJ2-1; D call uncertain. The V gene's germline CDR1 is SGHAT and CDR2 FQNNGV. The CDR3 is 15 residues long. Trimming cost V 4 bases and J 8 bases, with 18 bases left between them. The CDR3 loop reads CASSSDWVRAYEQFF. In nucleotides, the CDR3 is TGTGCCAGCAGCTCTGACTGGGTCCGGGCGTATGAGCAGTTCTTC.

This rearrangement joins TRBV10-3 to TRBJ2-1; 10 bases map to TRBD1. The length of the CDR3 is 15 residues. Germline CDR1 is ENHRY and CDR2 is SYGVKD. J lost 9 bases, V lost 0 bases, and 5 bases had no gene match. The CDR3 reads CAISESRQGAGEQFF. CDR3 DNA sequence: TGTGCCATCAGTGAGTCGAGACAGGGGGCTGGTGAGCAGTTCTTC.

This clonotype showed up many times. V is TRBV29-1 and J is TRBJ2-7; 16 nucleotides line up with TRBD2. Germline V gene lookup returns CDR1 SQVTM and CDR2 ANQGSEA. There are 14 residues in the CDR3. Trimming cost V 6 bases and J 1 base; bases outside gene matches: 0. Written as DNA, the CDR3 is TGCAGCGTGGGACTAGCGGGAGGGTCCTACGAGCAGTACTTC. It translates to CSVGLAGGSYEQYF.

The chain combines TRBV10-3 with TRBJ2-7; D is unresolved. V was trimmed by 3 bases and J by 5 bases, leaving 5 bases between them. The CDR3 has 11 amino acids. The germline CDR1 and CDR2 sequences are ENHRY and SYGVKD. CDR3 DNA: TGTGCCATCAGTGACAGGAACGAGCAGTACTTC. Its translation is CAISDRNEQYF.

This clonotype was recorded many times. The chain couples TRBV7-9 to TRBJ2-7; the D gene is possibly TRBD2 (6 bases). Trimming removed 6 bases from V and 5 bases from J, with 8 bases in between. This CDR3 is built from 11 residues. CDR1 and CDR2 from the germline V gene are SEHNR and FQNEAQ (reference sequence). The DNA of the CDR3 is TGTGCCAGCAGGTCGGGAGACGAGCAGTACTTC. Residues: CASRSGDEQYF.

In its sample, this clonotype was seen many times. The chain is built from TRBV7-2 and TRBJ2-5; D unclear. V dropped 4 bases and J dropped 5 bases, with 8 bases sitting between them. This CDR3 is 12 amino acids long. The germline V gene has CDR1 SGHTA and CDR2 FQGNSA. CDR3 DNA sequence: TGTGCCAGCAGCTCGGACGGGGAGACCCAGTACTTC. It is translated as CASSSDGETQYF.

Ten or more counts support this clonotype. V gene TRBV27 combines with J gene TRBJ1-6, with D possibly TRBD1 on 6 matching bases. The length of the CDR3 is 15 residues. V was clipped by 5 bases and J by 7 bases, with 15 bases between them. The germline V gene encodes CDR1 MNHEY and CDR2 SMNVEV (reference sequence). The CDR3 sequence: CASSPQDRKNSPLHF. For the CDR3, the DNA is TGTGCCAGCAGTCCGCAGGACAGAAAGAATTCACCCCTCCACTTT.

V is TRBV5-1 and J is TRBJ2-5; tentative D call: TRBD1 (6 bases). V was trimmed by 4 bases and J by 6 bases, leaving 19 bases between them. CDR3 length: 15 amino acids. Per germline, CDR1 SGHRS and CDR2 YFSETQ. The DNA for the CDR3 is TGCGCCAGCAGCATATCAAGCCCAGGGGCCCAGACCCAGTACTTC. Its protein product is CASSISSPGAQTQYF.